The present entry profiles one T cell receptor (beta chain) with its context. Its antigen is undetermined. The data derive from a study of vaccination effects on CD4 cells after COVID-19. TCRdb keeps only in-frame clones here, not all; method: immunoSEQ multiplex PCR. The profile shows about 31,000 clones, 70% to 75% of them singletons. The length of the CDR3 is 13 residues. Germline V CDR1 and CDR2: SGHRS, YFSETQ. Trimming pared 6 bases from V and 8 bases from J, leaving 15 bases between. In the ViraFEST assay, antigen-specific CD4+ clonotypes were identified by expansion after peptide-pool stimulation. CD4+ T cell isolation took place after 10 days of culture. Participants were given two doses of BNT162b2 or mRNA-1273 vaccine. The vaccine recipients had no prior SARS-CoV-2 infection, with negative nucleocapsid antibodies. Cells had half their medium changed to IL-2 medium on days 3 and 7.

The sequencing here drew on CD4+ T cells from PBMCs cultured with HCoV-229E spike peptides, taken after COVID-19 vaccination. The chain carries TRBV5-1 and TRBJ2-1; D is possibly TRBD2 (7 bases). The clonotype comes from a human donor who received a COVID-19 vaccine. The CDR3 spells CASKLGGGDEQFF. CDR3 sequence (DNA): TGCGCCAGCAAATTAGGGGGGGGCGATGAGCAGTTCTTC.